The rows below give T cell receptor beta chains drawn from one sample of a study of T cells in Graves' hyperthyroidism and ophthalmopathy. In TCRdb, the multiplex PCR reads were re-called with MiXCR into one record per CDR3 protein. This sample has around 520,000 distinct CDR3 sequences, with approximately 25% found just once. Sequencing was carried out using blood. The receptors come from a young woman with Graves' ophthalmopathy. CDR3s include the opening cysteine and the closing phenylalanine or tryptophan. A D gene is named only where the DNA matches it firmly. Some rows have no size entry. The others give once, few or many, or a class for an expanded clone.

d_call: NA
clone_size: many
j_call: TRBJ1-5
v_call: TRBV10-2
cdr3_aa: CASSDTPQPQHF
cdr3_nt: TGCGCCAGCAGTGATACTCCTCAGCCCCAGCATTTT

d_call: TRBD2
clone_size: NA
j_call: TRBJ2-7
v_call: TRBV29-1
cdr3_aa: CSVEDVGGRSSYEQYF
cdr3_nt: TGCAGCGTTGAAGATGTGGGCGGGAGATCATCCTACGAGCAGTACTTC

d_call: NA
clone_size: NA
j_call: TRBJ2-2
v_call: TRBV10-3
cdr3_aa: CAIYQLNPGTANTGELFF
cdr3_nt: TGTGCCATCTACCAATTAAACCCCGGGACGGCGAACACCGGGGAGCTGTTTTTT

d_call: NA
clone_size: NA
j_call: TRBJ1-2
v_call: TRBV5-1
cdr3_aa: CASSLDNLIKYGYTF
cdr3_nt: TGCGCCAGCAGCTTGGATAACCTTATTAAATATGGCTACACCTTC

d_call: NA
clone_size: many
j_call: TRBJ1-1
v_call: TRBV7-9
cdr3_aa: CASRFDRNTEAFF
cdr3_nt: TGTGCCAGCAGATTCGACAGGAACACTGAAGCTTTCTTT

d_call: NA
clone_size: many
j_call: TRBJ2-5
v_call: TRBV6-2/TRBV6-3
cdr3_aa: CASGGDGRGETQYF
cdr3_nt: TGTGCCAGCGGCGGGGACGGTCGGGGAGAGACCCAGTACTTC

d_call: TRBD1
clone_size: many
j_call: TRBJ2-7
v_call: TRBV7-2
cdr3_aa: CASRMGPGGSYEQYF
cdr3_nt: TGTGCCAGCAGGATGGGGCCAGGGGGCTCCTACGAGCAGTACTTC

d_call: TRBD2
clone_size: many
j_call: TRBJ2-5
v_call: TRBV20-1
cdr3_aa: CSARQRGFSETQYF
cdr3_nt: TGCAGTGCTAGACAGCGGGGCTTCTCAGAGACCCAGTACTTC

d_call: TRBD2
clone_size: many
j_call: TRBJ2-7
v_call: TRBV12-3/TRBV12-4
cdr3_aa: CASSSLAAAYEQYF
cdr3_nt: TGTGCCAGCAGTTCCCTAGCGGCCGCCTACGAGCAGTACTTC

d_call: NA
clone_size: NA
j_call: TRBJ1-2
v_call: TRBV12-3/TRBV12-4
cdr3_aa: CASRLGAGYGYTF
cdr3_nt: TGTGCCAGCAGGCTGGGGGCTGGCTATGGCTACACCTTC

d_call: TRBD1
clone_size: once
j_call: TRBJ1-1
v_call: TRBV12-3/TRBV12-4
cdr3_aa: CASSFLTGANTEAFF
cdr3_nt: TGTGCCAGCAGTTTCCTAACAGGGGCCAACACTGAAGCTTTCTTT

d_call: NA
clone_size: few
j_call: TRBJ1-4
v_call: TRBV7-2
cdr3_aa: CASSQYMNEKLFF
cdr3_nt: TGTGCCAGCAGCCAATACATGAATGAAAAACTGTTTTTT

d_call: TRBD1
clone_size: many
j_call: TRBJ2-7
v_call: TRBV6-5
cdr3_aa: CASSNDRGSYEQYF
cdr3_nt: TGTGCCAGCAGTAACGACAGGGGTTCCTACGAGCAGTACTTC

d_call: NA
clone_size: few
j_call: TRBJ2-2
v_call: TRBV24-1
cdr3_aa: CATSDLRAGRDTGELFF
cdr3_nt: TGTGCCACCAGTGATTTGCGGGCAGGGCGGGACACCGGGGAGCTGTTTTTT

d_call: NA
clone_size: NA
j_call: TRBJ1-6
v_call: TRBV27
cdr3_aa: CASSLNYNSPLHF
cdr3_nt: TGTGCCAGCAGTTTGAATTATAATTCACCCCTCCACTTT

d_call: NA
clone_size: many
j_call: TRBJ1-5
v_call: TRBV10-3
cdr3_aa: CAISEGQTSNQPQHF
cdr3_nt: TGTGCCATCAGTGAAGGACAGACTAGCAATCAGCCCCAGCATTTT

d_call: NA
clone_size: many
j_call: TRBJ1-2
v_call: TRBV29-1
cdr3_aa: CSVIQTGLHGYTF
cdr3_nt: TGCAGCGTCATACAGACAGGCCTACATGGCTACACCTTC

d_call: NA
clone_size: many
j_call: TRBJ2-7
v_call: TRBV6-6
cdr3_aa: CASSNRDYEQYF
cdr3_nt: TGTGCCAGCAGTAACAGGGACTACGAGCAGTACTTC

d_call: NA
clone_size: NA
j_call: TRBJ2-7
v_call: TRBV29-1
cdr3_aa: CSVDSGRDFNEQYF
cdr3_nt: TGCAGCGTTGATTCCGGCAGGGACTTCAACGAGCAGTACTTC

d_call: NA
clone_size: many
j_call: TRBJ2-7
v_call: TRBV12-3/TRBV12-4
cdr3_aa: CASSQPPGSYEQYF
cdr3_nt: TGTGCCAGCAGCCAACCCCCAGGGTCCTACGAGCAGTACTTC

d_call: TRBD1
clone_size: many
j_call: TRBJ2-7
v_call: TRBV10-3
cdr3_aa: CAIRTGTGNEQYF
cdr3_nt: TGTGCCATCAGGACCGGGACAGGGAACGAGCAGTACTTC

d_call: TRBD2
clone_size: NA
j_call: TRBJ2-7
v_call: TRBV12-3/TRBV12-4
cdr3_aa: CASSQRTSGVSYEQYF
cdr3_nt: TGTGCCAGCAGTCAACGGACTAGCGGGGTGAGCTACGAGCAGTACTTC

d_call: NA
clone_size: many
j_call: TRBJ2-7
v_call: TRBV5-1
cdr3_aa: CASSSTENYEQYF
cdr3_nt: TGCGCCAGCAGCTCCACAGAGAACTACGAGCAGTACTTC

d_call: NA
clone_size: NA
j_call: TRBJ2-2
v_call: TRBV6-1
cdr3_aa: CASSERQGRVGELFF
cdr3_nt: TGTGCCAGCAGTGAGAGGCAGGGTAGAGTCGGGGAGCTGTTTTTT

d_call: TRBD1
clone_size: many
j_call: TRBJ1-1
v_call: TRBV2
cdr3_aa: CASRAYRGNTEAFF
cdr3_nt: TGTGCCAGCAGAGCCTACAGGGGGAACACTGAAGCTTTCTTT

d_call: NA
clone_size: many
j_call: TRBJ1-5
v_call: TRBV2
cdr3_aa: CASSEEAGVNQPQHF
cdr3_nt: TGTGCCAGCAGTGAAGAGGCAGGGGTCAATCAGCCCCAGCATTTT

d_call: TRBD1
clone_size: NA
j_call: TRBJ2-5
v_call: TRBV5-1
cdr3_aa: CASSSTGTVQETQYF
cdr3_nt: TGCGCCAGCAGCTCGACCGGGACAGTCCAAGAGACCCAGTACTTC

d_call: TRBD2
clone_size: many
j_call: TRBJ2-5
v_call: TRBV30
cdr3_aa: CAWGLASRETQYF
cdr3_nt: TGTGCCTGGGGACTAGCGAGTCGGGAGACCCAGTACTTC

d_call: NA
clone_size: many
j_call: TRBJ2-7
v_call: TRBV28
cdr3_aa: CASSLSPGAGTYEQYF
cdr3_nt: TGTGCCAGCAGTTTATCCCCGGGGGCGGGAACCTACGAGCAGTACTTC

d_call: NA
clone_size: NA
j_call: TRBJ1-1
v_call: TRBV6-1
cdr3_aa: CASSPPGVDTEAFF
cdr3_nt: TGTGCCAGCAGTCCCCCCGGGGTAGACACTGAAGCTTTCTTT

d_call: TRBD1
clone_size: many
j_call: TRBJ1-5
v_call: TRBV11-2
cdr3_aa: CASSLGGTGSQPQHF
cdr3_nt: TGTGCCAGCAGCTTAGGAGGGACAGGGAGCCAGCCCCAGCATTTT

d_call: NA
clone_size: few
j_call: TRBJ1-5
v_call: TRBV30
cdr3_aa: CAWSGGQHSNQPQHF
cdr3_nt: TGTGCCTGGAGTGGAGGACAACATAGCAATCAGCCCCAGCATTTT

d_call: TRBD1
clone_size: few
j_call: TRBJ1-1
v_call: TRBV4-2
cdr3_aa: CASSQPGQMNTEAFF
cdr3_nt: TGTGCCAGCAGCCAGCCGGGACAGATGAACACTGAAGCTTTCTTT

d_call: NA
clone_size: many
j_call: TRBJ2-5
v_call: TRBV25-1
cdr3_aa: CASREGRGQETQYF
cdr3_nt: TGTGCCAGCAGGGAGGGAAGGGGCCAAGAGACCCAGTACTTC

d_call: TRBD1
clone_size: many
j_call: TRBJ1-2
v_call: TRBV9
cdr3_aa: CASSVGQGSYGYTF
cdr3_nt: TGTGCCAGCAGCGTAGGACAGGGATCCTATGGCTACACCTTC

d_call: NA
clone_size: many
j_call: TRBJ1-1
v_call: TRBV4-1
cdr3_aa: CASSQVWDAEAFF
cdr3_nt: TGCGCCAGCAGCCAAGTCTGGGACGCTGAAGCTTTCTTT

d_call: NA
clone_size: NA
j_call: TRBJ2-5
v_call: TRBV11-2
cdr3_aa: CASSSLEWITQETQYF
cdr3_nt: TGTGCCAGCAGCTCCTTAGAGTGGATTACGCAAGAGACCCAGTACTTC

d_call: TRBD2
clone_size: once
j_call: TRBJ2-7
v_call: TRBV7-2
cdr3_aa: CASSLVLADYEQYF
cdr3_nt: TGTGCCAGCAGCTTAGTACTAGCGGACTACGAGCAGTACTTC

d_call: NA
clone_size: many
j_call: TRBJ2-2
v_call: TRBV6-5
cdr3_aa: CASSRLEGRAGELFF
cdr3_nt: TGTGCCAGCAGTCGCCTCGAAGGAAGGGCCGGGGAGCTGTTTTTT

d_call: NA
clone_size: once
j_call: TRBJ1-1
v_call: TRBV30
cdr3_aa: CAWTPRGDGTEAFF
cdr3_nt: TGTGCCTGGACCCCTCGGGGGGATGGGACTGAAGCTTTCTTT

d_call: NA
clone_size: many
j_call: TRBJ2-7
v_call: TRBV12-3/TRBV12-4
cdr3_aa: CASSADTLFEQYF
cdr3_nt: TGTGCCAGCAGTGCTGACACACTTTTCGAGCAGTACTTC

d_call: TRBD1
clone_size: NA
j_call: TRBJ1-3
v_call: TRBV6-1
cdr3_aa: CASSRGAGNTIYF
cdr3_nt: TGTGCCAGCAGCAGGGGGGCCGGAAACACCATATATTTT

d_call: NA
clone_size: many
j_call: TRBJ2-7
v_call: TRBV20-1
cdr3_aa: CSARLETHYYEQYF
cdr3_nt: TGCAGTGCTAGGCTAGAAACCCACTACTACGAGCAGTACTTC

d_call: NA
clone_size: many
j_call: TRBJ2-7
v_call: TRBV5-1
cdr3_aa: CASSLEGAGSLYEQYF
cdr3_nt: TGCGCCAGCAGCCTTGAGGGGGCGGGGAGTCTCTACGAGCAGTACTTC

d_call: NA
clone_size: many
j_call: TRBJ1-5
v_call: TRBV12-3/TRBV12-4
cdr3_aa: CASSGVAGGQPQHF
cdr3_nt: TGTGCCAGCAGTGGGGTAGCCGGGGGCCAGCCCCAGCATTTT

d_call: NA
clone_size: few
j_call: TRBJ2-2
v_call: TRBV18
cdr3_aa: CASSPRDSNTGELFF
cdr3_nt: TGTGCCAGCTCACCGCGGGACAGTAACACCGGGGAGCTGTTTTTT

d_call: TRBD1
clone_size: many
j_call: TRBJ2-2
v_call: TRBV12-3/TRBV12-4
cdr3_aa: CASSPGQGNTGELFF
cdr3_nt: TGTGCCAGCAGTCCGGGACAGGGGAACACCGGGGAGCTGTTTTTT

d_call: TRBD2
clone_size: NA
j_call: TRBJ2-2
v_call: TRBV12-3/TRBV12-4
cdr3_aa: CASSPEAGGFTGELFF
cdr3_nt: TGTGCCAGCAGTCCTGAGGCGGGAGGGTTCACCGGGGAGCTGTTTTTT

d_call: NA
clone_size: NA
j_call: TRBJ2-7
v_call: TRBV5-1
cdr3_aa: CASSLGVSSQYF
cdr3_nt: TGCGCCAGCAGCTTGGGGGTTTCAAGCCAGTACTTC

d_call: NA
clone_size: many
j_call: TRBJ1-1
v_call: TRBV27
cdr3_aa: CASSPRRRMNTEAFF
cdr3_nt: TGTGCCAGCAGTCCGCGACGGAGAATGAACACTGAAGCTTTCTTT

d_call: NA
clone_size: few
j_call: TRBJ1-5
v_call: TRBV27
cdr3_aa: CASSLGGRRGQPQHF
cdr3_nt: TGTGCCAGCAGTTTAGGGGGACGGAGGGGACAGCCCCAGCATTTT